The clone carrying this T cell receptor beta chain was observed a handful of times. TCRdb reprocessed the 5' RACE reads via MiXCR and lists one record per CDR3 protein. Among around 53,000 distinct CDR3 sequences listed, 6% to 8.5% were seen once. The CDR3 has 17 residues. Trimming removed 5 bases at V and 2 bases at J, with 20 bases between. Germline assignment: CDR1 MGHRA and CDR2 YSYEKL. These data come from a study of T cells after yellow fever vaccination. The clonotype was recovered from a man aged 18-30 years who received the YFV17D yellow fever vaccine. J is TRBJ2-3 and V is TRBV4-1; no reliable D call. The sequences come from CD8+ T cells not binding an NS4B(214-222) dextramer, sorted from PBMCs, collected 45 days after the first yellow fever vaccination. CDR3 residues: CASSGPRGYRNTDTQYF. The CDR3 nucleotides are TGCGCCAGCAGCGGGCCCCGTGGCTATCGAAACACAGATACGCAGTATTTT.